Following are 24 T cell receptor beta chains from one sample sequenced in a study of T cells in Graves' hyperthyroidism and ophthalmopathy. Regions amplified from RNA transcripts were the TCR beta CDR3 regions. RT-PCR in the first round (using the HTBI primer set) targeted the TCR CDR3. TCRdb passed the multiplex PCR reads through MiXCR, listing each CDR3 protein once. The table lists around 97,000 distinct CDR3 sequences, 45% to 50% of them singletons. The specimen sequenced was blood. All receptors come from a man aged 40-55 years with Graves' hyperthyroidism.

This clonotype has only a few counts. The missing conserved phenylalanine or tryptophan at the end of this CDR3 makes a read error likely. This chain uses TRBV6-4 with TRBJ2-3; 9 bases are shared with TRBD2. Germline V gene sequence: CDR1 MRHNA, CDR2 SNTAGT. The CDR3 length is 14 residues. The V gene end was trimmed by 3 bases and the J gene end by 4 bases; junction bases not matched to a gene: 2. The CDR3 bases are TGTGCCAGCAGTGAAGCGGGAGGCTCAGATACGCAGTATCTT. This encodes CASSEAGGSDTQYL.

This sequence joins TRBV30 and TRBJ1-6, with D tentatively TRBD1 (6 bases). Germline assignment: CDR1 GTSNPN and CDR2 SVGIG (reference sequence). Trimming cost V 4 bases and J 7 bases, with 17 bases left between them. The CDR3 contains 15 residues. DNA of the CDR3: TGTGCCTGGACATTGCAGGGAACAGGGAATTCACCCCTCCACTTT. It translates to CAWTLQGTGNSPLHF. The full variable domain, in which reference TRBV30 and TRBJ1-6 provide the parts outside the CDR3, is SQTIHQWPATLVQPVGSPLSLECTVEGTSNPNLYWYRQAAGRGLQLLFYSVGIGQISSEVPQNLSASRPQDRQFILSSKKLLLSDSGFYLCAWTLQGTGNSPLHFGNGTRLTVT.

This chain links TRBV11-1 with TRBJ1-6; 8 positions agree with TRBD1. The CDR3 length is 15 residues. The V segment lost 6 bases and the J segment 7 bases; nucleotides outside the gene matches: 8. Germline-derived CDR1 and CDR2 are SGHAT and FQDESV (reference sequence). The CDR3: CASRDGQGQNSPLHF. In DNA, the CDR3 is TGTGCCAGCAGGGACGGACAGGGCCAGAATTCACCCCTCCACTTT.

This clonotype was detected ten times or more. The V gene is TRBV7-9, the J gene TRBJ2-2; D is perhaps TRBD2 (6 bases). Trimming removed 3 bases from V and 1 base from J, with 9 bases in between. The CDR3 has 15 residues. Germline loops: CDR1 SEHNR, CDR2 FQNEAQ (reference sequence). The CDR3 region has the DNA TGTGCCAGCAGCTTCCCGGGGGTGAACACCGGGGAGCTGTTTTTT. Its protein product is CASSFPGVNTGELFF. Filled out from reference TRBV7-9 and TRBJ2-2, the complete variable domain reads DTGVSQNPRHKITKRGQNVTFRCDPISEHNRLYWYRQTLGQGPEFLTYFQNEAQLEKSRLLSDRFSAERPKGSFSTLEIQRTEQGDSAMYLCASSFPGVNTGELFFGEGSRLTVL.

This clonotype was observed at least ten times. This sequence joins TRBV7-9 and TRBJ2-7, with 7 bases lining up with TRBD2. The ends lost 0 bases at V and 2 bases at J; junction bases unmatched: 4. CDR1 is SEHNR and CDR2 is FQNEAQ in the germline V gene (reference sequence). The CDR3 length is 15 residues. CDR3 sequence reads: CASSLAGLSPYEQYF. DNA for the CDR3: TGTGCCAGCAGCTTAGCGGGACTAAGCCCCTACGAGCAGTACTTC.

This clonotype came up many times. V usage is TRBV2 and J usage is TRBJ2-5, with 7 bases aligning to TRBD2. The germline V gene has CDR1 SNHLY and CDR2 FYNNEI. The J segment lost 4 bases and the V segment lost 4 bases, leaving 6 bases of the junction unmatched. CDR3 length: 14 amino acids. CDR3 DNA: TGTGCCAGCAGTGTCTCCAGGGAGGGAGAGACCCAGTACTTC. Its translation: CASSVSREGETQYF.

This clonotype was detected many times. The gene calls are TRBV15 and TRBJ1-5, with D maybe TRBD1 (6 bases). The CDR3 has 14 residues. V lost 2 bases and J 3 bases, leaving 8 bases between the germline ends. CDR1 and CDR2 (germline): LNHNV, YYDKDF (reference sequence). This CDR3 is CATSRQGNNQPQHF. The CDR3 DNA is TGTGCCACCAGCAGACAGGGGAACAATCAGCCCCAGCATTTT.

This clonotype appeared a few times. Possible read error: a much larger clone is one base away. V usage is TRBV6-6 and J usage is TRBJ2-5; TRBD1 aligns across 12 bases. The J call may be in error: the DNA end matches TRBJ2-7 better. Germline V CDR1 and CDR2: MNHNY, SVGAGI (reference sequence). This CDR3 comprises 16 residues. The DNA of the CDR3 is TGTGCCAGCTGTTATTCCGGGACAGGGGGCATCGACGAGCAGTACTTC. Translation: CASCYSGTGGIDEQYF.

The V and J genes are TRBV2 and TRBJ1-2, with 8 bases fitting TRBD1. This CDR3 spans 13 amino acids. V was clipped by 5 bases and J by 4 bases; unmatched bases: 3. Germline lookup yields CDR1 SNHLY and CDR2 FYNNEI. CDR3 coding DNA: TGTGCCAGCAGTCCTACAGGGGGCTATGGCTACACCTTC. The encoded protein is CASSPTGGYGYTF. The full variable domain, its missing parts supplied by reference TRBV2 and TRBJ1-2, is EPEVTQTPSHQVTQMGQEVILRCVPISNHLYFYWYRQILGQKVEFLVSFYNNEISEKSEIFDDQFSVERPDGSNFTLKIRSTKLEDSAMYFCASSPTGGYGYTFGSGTRLTVV.

This clonotype was observed at least ten times. The V gene is TRBV7-9, the J gene TRBJ1-2, with 9 bases fitting TRBD1. Germline CDR1 is SEHNR and CDR2 is FQNEAQ (reference sequence). With 5 bases clipped from V and 5 bases from J, the junction kept 6 bases outside the gene matches. This CDR3 region has 14 residues. CDR3 sequence reads: CASSVSGTGYGYTF. In DNA, the CDR3 is TGTGCCAGCAGCGTATCCGGGACAGGGTATGGCTACACCTTC.

The V gene is TRBV19, the J gene TRBJ1-4; 11 nucleotides align to TRBD1. Germline V lookup: CDR1 LNHDA, CDR2 SQIVND (reference sequence). CDR3 length: 17 amino acids. V shed 9 bases, J shed 3 bases, and the junction held 12 bases outside the gene matches. CDR3 in amino acids: CASAASLGQGANEKLFF. DNA for the CDR3: TGTGCCAGCGCCGCGTCCCTGGGACAGGGGGCTAATGAAAAACTGTTTTTT.

This clonotype was observed many times. The V gene is TRBV4-2, the J gene TRBJ2-7; D unresolved. The CDR3 extends over 12 amino acids. Per the germline V gene, CDR1 is LGHNA and CDR2 is YNFKEQ. The V gene lost 0 bases and the J gene lost 4 bases, with 4 bases spanning the gap. The CDR3 coding sequence is TGTGCCAGCAGCCAAGAGCCATACGAGCAGTACTTC. This sequence encodes CASSQEPYEQYF.

The chain uses TRBV19 and TRBJ1-2, with D perhaps TRBD1 (5 bases). The V end lost 5 bases, the J end lost 5 bases, and 15 bases lay between the germline ends. This CDR3 has 14 residues. CDR1 is LNHDA, CDR2 SQIVND, per germline (reference sequence). The CDR3 region has the DNA TGTGCCAGTAGTCCTCCGGGGGGGACGTATGGCTACACCTTC. As protein: CASSPPGGTYGYTF.

This clonotype was detected many times. V gene TRBV20-1 combines with J gene TRBJ1-3; TRBD1 is a possible D gene (5 bases). The CDR3 length is 16 residues. V lost 4 bases and J 1 base, leaving 17 bases between the germline ends. Looked up from germline, CDR1 is DFQATT and CDR2 is SNEGSKA (reference sequence). The CDR3 loop is CSANRDSTRSGNTIYF. The CDR3, as DNA: TGCAGTGCTAACCGGGACTCCACGAGATCTGGAAACACCATATATTTT.

The chain recombines TRBV15 with TRBJ2-1; 9 bases are shared with TRBD1. Trimming at V came to 3 bases and at J to 2 bases, leaving 2 bases not matched to a gene. CDR3 length: 15 residues. Germline loops: CDR1 LNHNV, CDR2 YYDKDF (reference sequence). As DNA, the CDR3 is TGTGCCACCAGCAGCCGACAGGGGGCCTACAATGAGCAGTTCTTC. Translating it yields CATSSRQGAYNEQFF.

Concerning this clonotype itself: An end of the junction differs from the germline gene, which may be a read error. The V and J genes are TRBV24-1 and TRBJ1-2; the D gene is possibly TRBD1 (6 bases). The CDR3 consists of 14 residues. Germline-derived CDR1 and CDR2 are KGHDR and SFDVKD. In nucleotides, the CDR3 is TGTGCCACCAGTGATTTAAGGACTAGCGGGGGCTTCACCTTC. It yields the protein CATSDLRTSGGFTF.

This clonotype was seen many times. The chain is built from TRBV24-1 and TRBJ2-1; TRBD1 is a possible D gene (5 bases). Germline CDR1 reads KGHDR; CDR2 reads SFDVKD. V was clipped by 3 bases and J by 9 bases, with 17 bases between them. The CDR3 is made up of 15 amino acids. The CDR3 bases are TGTGCCACCAGTGATAATGCTTGGGGCCCCCGTGAGCAGTTCTTC. Amino acid sequence: CATSDNAWGPREQFF.

In its sample, this clonotype was seen many times. The rearrangement links TRBV4-3 to TRBJ2-7, with TRBD1 identical over 8 bases. The germline CDR1 and CDR2 sequences are LGHNA and YSLEER. The CDR3 runs 15 residues. The J segment lost 2 bases and the V segment lost 0 bases, leaving 3 bases of the junction unmatched. CDR3 sequence reads: CASSQDKDRAYEQYF. As DNA, the CDR3 is TGCGCCAGCAGCCAAGATAAGGACAGGGCCTACGAGCAGTACTTC.

The chain combines TRBV7-2 with TRBJ2-5; D is perhaps TRBD1 (6 bases). Trimming removed 5 bases at V and 4 bases at J, with 14 bases between. The CDR3 runs to 14 residues. The germline gives CDR1 SGHTA, CDR2 FQGNSA. The CDR3 coding sequence is TGTGCCAGCAGCGAGACAGGAACCAGAGAGACCCAGTACTTC. Protein product: CASSETGTRETQYF.

This chain uses TRBV11-1 with TRBJ1-1, with 9 bases that match TRBD1. The germline V gene encodes CDR1 SGHAT and CDR2 FQDESV (reference sequence). The CDR3 loop spans 15 amino acids. Trimming at V came to 1 base and at J to 3 bases, leaving 3 bases not matched to a gene. The CDR3 nucleotides read TGTGCCAGCAGCTTAGACAGGGGGCAAGACACTGAAGCTTTCTTT. Its translation: CASSLDRGQDTEAFF.

The chain joins TRBV20-1 to TRBJ2-5; 9 bases line up with TRBD2. CDR3 length equals 14 residues. Germline trimming cut 0 bases from V and 5 bases from J; bases unmatched to any gene: 4. The germline V gene has CDR1 DFQATT and CDR2 SNEGSKA (reference sequence). The CDR3 is CSARDQGLAETQYF. The DNA for the CDR3 is TGCAGTGCTAGAGATCAGGGACTAGCTGAGACCCAGTACTTC.

This rearrangement joins TRBV15 to TRBJ1-4; 7 bases line up with TRBD1. The V gene's germline CDR1 is LNHNV and CDR2 YYDKDF (reference sequence). The CDR3 loop spans 14 amino acids. J gave up 8 bases and V 3 bases, and 6 bases lay outside the gene matches. CDR3 nucleotide sequence: TGTGCCACCAGCAGGGGAAGGGGGCGGGAAAAACTGTTTTTT. Its translation: CATSRGRGREKLFF.

Regarding this clonotype: A read error may explain this, as a much larger clone is one base away. V gene TRBV6-1 combines with J gene TRBJ2-3; D gene unclear. The length of the CDR3 is 12 residues. The germline V gene has CDR1 MNHNS and CDR2 SASEGT. Trimming stripped 6 bases from V and 14 bases from J, with 18 bases between. The CDR3 coding sequence is TGTGCCAGCAGCCCTCAAGAGAGACCGCGGTATTTT. Its protein product is CASSPQERPRYF.

This clonotype was seen ten or more times. This sequence joins TRBV2 and TRBJ2-6; TRBD1 matches 10 bases. Unmatched junction bases numbered 5, after V lost 6 bases and J lost 3 bases. The CDR3 has 16 amino acids. The germline gives CDR1 SNHLY, CDR2 FYNNEI. The CDR3 DNA sequence: TGTGCCAGCAGCCGACAGGGGGCGAGTGGGGCCAACGTCCTGACTTTC. Translating gives CASSRQGASGANVLTF.